What follows are 32 T cell receptor beta chains derived from one specimen sequenced in a study of blood T cell repertoires in COVID-19. TCRdb keeps only in-frame clones here, not all; method: immunoSEQ multiplex PCR. Among around 100,000 clones, approximately 90% were seen once, and the ten largest hold roughly 1.9%. Sequenced material: peripheral blood. The receptors stem from a man aged 50 to 59 with active COVID-19.

The rearrangement joins TRBV2 to TRBJ1-6; possibly TRBD1 for D (5 bases). The V gene's germline CDR1 is SNHLY and CDR2 FYNNEI. The CDR3 sequence is 17 residues long. The V and J ends lost 6 bases and 0 bases respectively, with 15 bases between them. The CDR3 nucleotides are TGTGCCAGCAGACAGGAACCTCCAAGCTCCTATAATTCACCCCTCCACTTT. Translation gives CASRQEPPSSYNSPLHF. Full variable domain (outside the CDR3, taken from reference TRBV2 and TRBJ1-6): EPEVTQTPSHQVTQMGQEVILRCVPISNHLYFYWYRQILGQKVEFLVSFYNNEISEKSEIFDDQFSVERPDGSNFTLKIRSTKLEDSAMYFCASRQEPPSSYNSPLHFGNGTRLTVT.

The rearrangement joins TRBV27 to TRBJ2-3, with TRBD2 identical over 8 bases. This CDR3 region has 14 residues. Germline assignment: CDR1 MNHEY and CDR2 SMNVEV (reference sequence). V lost 5 bases to trimming and J lost 5 bases; unmatched junction nucleotides: 6. The CDR3 DNA reads as TGTGCCAGCAGTGCAGGACTAGCCGGAGATACGCAGTATTTT. This translates into CASSAGLAGDTQYF.

The chain combines TRBV2 with TRBJ2-4, with 12 bases that match TRBD1. The length of the CDR3 is 16 residues. Germline V gives CDR1 SNHLY, CDR2 FYNNEI. V lost 4 bases to trimming and J lost 2 bases; unmatched junction nucleotides: 3. The CDR3 sequence: CASSAGQGATKNIQYF. CDR3 nucleotides: TGTGCCAGCAGTGCGGGACAGGGGGCTACCAAAAACATTCAGTACTTC.

This clone was recorded only once. The chain has TRBV19 and TRBJ2-1; 11 nucleotides align to TRBD2. Germline CDR1 and CDR2: LNHDA and SQIVND (reference sequence). V lost 3 bases to trimming and J lost 8 bases; unmatched junction nucleotides: 6. The CDR3 is made up of 15 amino acids. In DNA, the CDR3 is TGTGCCAGTAGTATGGGTAGCGGGGGGGCCTATGAGCAGTTCTTC. This translates into CASSMGSGGAYEQFF.

The chain combines TRBV18 with TRBJ1-2, with TRBD1 matching over 8 bases. Germline V CDR1 and CDR2: KGHSH, LQKENI. The CDR3 is made up of 15 amino acids. V was clipped by 2 bases and J by 5 bases; unmatched bases: 7. The CDR3 loop reads CASSPTKTGGYGYTF. The CDR3 bases are TGTGCCAGCTCACCAACCAAAACAGGGGGATATGGCTACACCTTC.

The V call is TRBV18, the J call TRBJ2-7, with 8 bases that match TRBD1. The germline V gene has CDR1 KGHSH and CDR2 LQKENI. This CDR3 region has 16 residues. V gave up 1 base and J gave up 6 bases; unmatched junction bases: 11. The DNA for the CDR3 is TGTGCCAGCTCACCACTCTCAGGGGGCCGTATCAGCGAGCAGTACGTC. It specifies CASSPLSGGRISEQYV.

The rearrangement links TRBV19 to TRBJ2-1; TRBD2 matches 15 bases. V lost 3 bases, J lost 4 bases, and 1 base stayed unmatched. Germline CDR1 reads LNHDA; CDR2 reads SQIVND (reference sequence). This CDR3 region has 16 residues. In nucleotides, the CDR3 is TGTGCCAGTAGTATCGGACTAGCGGGAGGGTACAATGAGCAGTTCTTC. Translating gives CASSIGLAGGYNEQFF.

The chain recombines TRBV6-5 with TRBJ2-5; D remains ambiguous. V lost 0 bases and J lost 2, with 7 bases in between. The germline CDR1 and CDR2 sequences are MNHEY and SVGAGI. The CDR3 is 14 amino acids. The CDR3 bases are TGTGCCAGCAGTTACTCGAACGGGCAAGAGACCCAGTACTTC. It specifies CASSYSNGQETQYF.

The chain combines TRBV24-1 with TRBJ2-1; 11 nucleotides match TRBD2. The CDR3 runs 16 residues. V shed 4 bases and J 2 bases; nucleotides not matched to a gene: 3. CDR1 KGHDR and CDR2 SFDVKD come from the germline V gene. CDR3 residues: CATSDRLAGTYNEQFF. Here the CDR3 DNA reads TGTGCCACCAGTGACCGACTAGCGGGGACCTACAATGAGCAGTTCTTC.

The V gene is TRBV5-1, the J gene TRBJ1-2, with 10 bases lining up with TRBD1. There are 15 residues in the CDR3. Trimming cost V 0 bases and J 6 bases; bases outside gene matches: 5. The V gene's germline CDR1 is SGHRS and CDR2 YFSETQ. In nucleotides, the CDR3 is TGCGCCAGCAGCTTGGCCCGACAGGGGGCGGATGGCTACACCTTC. Its protein product is CASSLARQGADGYTF.

The chain is built from TRBV5-1 and TRBJ1-1, with D possibly being TRBD1 (6 bases). The CDR3 covers 15 residues. The V gene lost 0 bases and the J gene lost 2 bases, with 11 bases spanning the gap. Germline CDR1 reads SGHRS; CDR2 reads YFSETQ. CDR3 bases: TGCGCCAGCAGCTTGGTACAGGGCGGAAACACTGAAGCTTTCTTT. It codes for CASSLVQGGNTEAFF. The complete variable domain, with remaining parts taken from reference TRBV5-1 and TRBJ1-1, reads KAGVTQTPRYLIKTRGQQVTLSCSPISGHRSVSWYQQTPGQGLQFLFEYFSETQRNKGNFPGRFSGRQFSNSRSEMNVSTLELGDSALYLCASSLVQGGNTEAFFGQGTRLTVV.

The chain recombines TRBV24-1 with TRBJ2-2; 9 nucleotides agree with TRBD1. The CDR3 loop spans 16 amino acids. The V and J ends lost 2 bases and 4 bases, in that order; junction bases with no gene match: 4. Germline CDR1 and CDR2: KGHDR and SFDVKD. The CDR3 here is CATSDYRGQGTGELFF. The CDR3 region has the DNA TGTGCCACCAGTGATTACAGGGGGCAGGGCACCGGGGAGCTGTTTTTT.

The J gene is TRBJ2-2, the V gene TRBV18, with 7 bases matching TRBD1. Germline-derived CDR1 and CDR2 are KGHSH and LQKENI. The CDR3 consists of 13 residues. V gave up 2 bases and J gave up 6 bases; unmatched junction bases: 0. The chain's CDR3 is CASSPDRAGELFF. The CDR3 region has the DNA TGTGCCAGCTCACCAGACAGGGCCGGGGAGCTGTTTTTT.

This clone was seen more than once but under ten times. The rearrangement joins TRBV5-1 to TRBJ1-2, with a possible D match to TRBD1 (5 bases). The length of the CDR3 is 14 residues. CDR1 and CDR2 (germline): SGHRS, YFSETQ. The ends were cut back, 3 bases at V and 8 bases at J, with 17 bases in the middle. This CDR3 reads CASSSGGHKRGYTF. The CDR3 DNA is TGCGCCAGCAGCTCGGGCGGACACAAACGGGGCTACACCTTC.

The chain links TRBV18 to TRBJ2-7, with D perhaps TRBD1 (5 bases). CDR3 length: 12 amino acids. The V and J ends lost 3 bases and 5 bases respectively, with 8 bases between them. CDR1 is KGHSH and CDR2 is LQKENI in the germline V gene. The CDR3 DNA follows: TGTGCCAGCTCACCCGACAGCCACGAGCAGTACGTC. Protein: CASSPDSHEQYV.

V is TRBV5-6 and J is TRBJ1-2; 7 bases are a match to TRBD1. V dropped 0 bases and J dropped 6; count of bases not matched to a gene: 8. Germline values: CDR1 SGHDT, CDR2 YYEEEE. The CDR3 totals 15 residues. CDR3 region: CASSLGSTGANGYTF. DNA of the CDR3: TGTGCCAGCAGCTTGGGATCCACAGGGGCGAATGGCTACACCTTC.

The genes are TRBV6-5 and TRBJ2-7, with a tentative D call TRBD2 (6 bases). Trimming cost V 9 bases and J 3 bases, with 15 bases left between them. CDR1 is MNHEY, CDR2 SVGAGI, per germline. This CDR3 has 13 residues. The CDR3 DNA reads as TGTGCCAGGGAGGGAGCGGGTTACTACGAGCAGTACGTC. This translates into CAREGAGYYEQYV.

The chain joins TRBV7-8 to TRBJ2-2; no firm D call. This CDR3 spans 14 amino acids. The V gene lost 3 bases and the J gene lost 0 bases, with 5 bases spanning the gap. Germline assignment: CDR1 SGHVS and CDR2 FQNEAQ. CDR3 DNA: TGTGCCAGCAGCTTCACACCGAACACCGGGGAGCTGTTTTTT. It specifies CASSFTPNTGELFF.

J is TRBJ1-1 and V is TRBV18; D possibly corresponds to TRBD1 (6 bases). The V gene lost 6 bases and the J gene lost 7 bases, with 21 bases spanning the gap. CDR3 size: 15 residues. Germline V gives CDR1 KGHSH, CDR2 LQKENI. CDR3 protein: CASSPVGGRVGEAFF. Written as DNA, the CDR3 is TGTGCCAGCTCTCCCGTAGGGGGAAGGGTGGGTGAAGCTTTCTTT.

This chain links TRBV9 with TRBJ2-1, with a tentative D call TRBD2 (7 bases). The CDR3 runs to 16 residues. Germline CDR1 SGDLS, CDR2 YYNGEE. The ends were cut back, 1 base at V and 7 bases at J, with 18 bases in the middle. The CDR3 DNA sequence: TGTGCCAGCAGCGTATGGGAGGGGGGGCCTCAGAATGAGCAGTTCTTC. Its protein product is CASSVWEGGPQNEQFF. The full variable domain, rest sourced from reference TRBV9 and TRBJ2-1, is DSGVTQTPKHLITATGQRVTLRCSPRSGDLSVYWYQQSLDQGLQFLIQYYNGEERAKGNILERFSAQQFPDLHSELNLSSLELGDSALYFCASSVWEGGPQNEQFFGPGTRLTVL.

CDR3 nucleotide sequence: TGTGCCAGCAGTTACTCGGCGGGTGTCTCCTACGAGCAGTACGTC. Translation: CASSYSAGVSYEQYV. The rearrangement uses TRBV6-5 and TRBJ2-7; TRBD2 might be the D (5 bases). Germline V gene data show CDR1 as MNHEY and CDR2 as SVGAGI. V lost 0 bases to trimming and J lost 0 bases, with 9 bases between them. CDR3 length: 15 residues.

This clone was counted only a few times. The chain couples TRBV27 to TRBJ1-1, with unresolved D. Between the trimmed V and J ends, which lost 6 bases and 4 bases, there was a span of 21 bases. The CDR3 is made up of 16 amino acids. Germline V gene lookup returns CDR1 MNHEY and CDR2 SMNVEV (reference sequence). CDR3 loop: CASSRRTGFTGTEAFF. CDR3 bases: TGTGCCAGCAGCCGGAGAACCGGGTTTACGGGCACTGAAGCTTTCTTT.

V gene TRBV28 combines with J gene TRBJ2-1; 8 bases match TRBD1. Trimming took 4 bases from V and 7 from J; bases not matched to a gene: 9. In germline, CDR1 is MDHEN, CDR2 SYDVKM. The CDR3 covers 15 residues. CDR3: CASSSSGGGRNEQFF. Here the CDR3 DNA reads TGTGCCAGCAGTTCTTCAGGGGGCGGTAGGAATGAGCAGTTCTTC.

The rearrangement links TRBV19 to TRBJ2-7; 8 bases are a match to TRBD1. V shed 5 bases, J shed 1 base, and the junction held 4 bases outside the gene matches. The CDR3 totals 14 residues. The germline V gene encodes CDR1 LNHDA and CDR2 SQIVND (reference sequence). CDR3 nucleotide sequence: TGTGCCAGTAGTTCGGACAGGGAATCCTACGAGCAGTACTTC. The encoded protein is CASSSDRESYEQYF. The full variable domain, with the rest looked up from reference TRBV19 and TRBJ2-7, is DGGITQSPKYLFRKEGQNVTLSCEQNLNHDAMYWYRQDPGQGLRLIYYSQIVNDFQKGDIAEGYSVSREKKESFPLTVTSAQKNPTAFYLCASSSDRESYEQYFGPGTRLTVT.

The chain employs TRBV5-1 and TRBJ2-5, with D hard to call. V was clipped by 0 bases and J by 5 bases, with 14 bases between them. This CDR3 has 15 residues. The germline V gene has CDR1 SGHRS and CDR2 YFSETQ. CDR3 in DNA: TGCGCCAGCAGCTTGGCCCAGACAATTATTGAGACCCAGTACTTC. It is translated as CASSLAQTIIETQYF. Full variable domain (outside the CDR3, taken from reference TRBV5-1 and TRBJ2-5): KAGVTQTPRYLIKTRGQQVTLSCSPISGHRSVSWYQQTPGQGLQFLFEYFSETQRNKGNFPGRFSGRQFSNSRSEMNVSTLELGDSALYLCASSLAQTIIETQYFGPGTRLLVL.

The V gene is TRBV20-1, the J gene TRBJ2-7, with a possible D match to TRBD2 (6 bases). The germline V and J ends were trimmed by 3 bases and 0 bases, with 12 bases remaining between them. Germline CDR1 and CDR2: DFQATT and SNEGSKA (reference sequence). The CDR3 is made up of 14 amino acids. The CDR3 DNA follows: TGCAGTGCTAGTCTTCACGGGAGCTCCTACGAGCAGTACTTC. This translates into CSASLHGSSYEQYF.

The chain couples TRBV6-5 to TRBJ1-5; TRBD1 might be the D (5 bases). With 5 bases removed from V and 3 bases from J, the gap between germline ends came to 14 bases. Germline V lookup: CDR1 MNHEY, CDR2 SVGAGI. The CDR3 has 15 residues. In nucleotides, the CDR3 is TGTGCCAGCAGTCCAGGGTATACTTACAATCAGCCCCAGCATTTT. Translation gives CASSPGYTYNQPQHF.

This rearrangement joins TRBV15 to TRBJ2-1; TRBD2 matches at 8 bases. The CDR3 contains 14 residues. Germline loops: CDR1 LNHNV, CDR2 YYDKDF (reference sequence). V trimming: 1 base; J trimming: 6 bases; junction bases outside the gene matches: 2. CDR3 in DNA: TGTGCCACCAGCAGAGCGGGAGGGGGCAATGAGCAGTTCTTC. Translated, it gives CATSRAGGGNEQFF.

The chain is built from TRBV30 and TRBJ2-2; 9 positions match TRBD2. Trimming cost V 0 bases and J 5 bases; bases outside gene matches: 4. The CDR3 covers 15 residues. Looked up from germline, CDR1 is GTSNPN and CDR2 is SVGIG (reference sequence). The CDR3 reads CAWSVHLAGTGELFF. CDR3 bases: TGTGCCTGGAGTGTACACCTAGCGGGGACCGGGGAGCTGTTTTTT.

The chain links TRBV10-2 to TRBJ1-5; D unclear. The CDR3 extends over 14 amino acids. Trimming took 3 bases from V and 5 from J, leaving 11 bases between them. The germline V gene encodes CDR1 WSHSY and CDR2 SAAADI. The CDR3 sequence: CASSDPSSYQPQHF. CDR3 nucleotides: TGCGCCAGCAGTGACCCGTCGTCTTATCAGCCCCAGCATTTT.

This chain connects TRBV5-1 to TRBJ1-2, with 7 bases that match TRBD1. Trimming cost V 1 base and J 7 bases; bases outside gene matches: 16. The CDR3 is 17 amino acids. Looked up from germline, CDR1 is SGHRS and CDR2 is YFSETQ. CDR3 loop: CASSLTPQGSDLGGYTF. CDR3 coding DNA: TGCGCCAGCAGCTTGACCCCACAGGGGTCGGACCTTGGTGGCTACACCTTC.

The J gene is TRBJ2-3, the V gene TRBV7-6; D perhaps matches TRBD2 (6 bases). CDR3 length: 16 residues. The V end was cut by 2 bases, the J end by 6 bases, with 18 bases between. Germline V gene data show CDR1 as SGHVS and CDR2 as FNYEAQ. CDR3 loop: CASSLMGGSGKDTQYF. The CDR3 nucleotides read TGTGCCAGCAGCTTAATGGGAGGCTCAGGGAAGGATACGCAGTATTTT.